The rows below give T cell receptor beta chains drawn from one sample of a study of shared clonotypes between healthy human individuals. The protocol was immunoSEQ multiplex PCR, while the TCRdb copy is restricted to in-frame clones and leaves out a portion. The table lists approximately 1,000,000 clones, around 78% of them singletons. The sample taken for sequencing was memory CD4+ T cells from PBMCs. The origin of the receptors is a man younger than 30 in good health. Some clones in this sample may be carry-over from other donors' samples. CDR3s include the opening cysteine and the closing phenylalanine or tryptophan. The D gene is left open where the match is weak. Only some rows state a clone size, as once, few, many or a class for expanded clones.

CDR3 DNA: TGCGCCAGCAGCCGAGGGGATCAAACTAATGAAAAACTGTTTTTT
CDR3 protein: CASSRGDQTNEKLFF
D gene: -
clone size: -
J gene: TRBJ1-4
V gene: TRBV5-1

CDR3 DNA: TGTGCCAGCAGCCGAACGGGGGGGCAGAACGAGCAGTACTTC
CDR3 protein: CASSRTGGQNEQYF
D gene: TRBD2
clone size: -
J gene: TRBJ2-7
V gene: TRBV7-9

CDR3 DNA: TGTGCCAGCAGCCAAGGGACTAGCGGCCACACAGATACGCAGTATTTT
CDR3 protein: CASSQGTSGHTDTQYF
D gene: TRBD2
clone size: -
J gene: TRBJ2-3
V gene: TRBV4-2

CDR3 DNA: TGTGCCAGCAGCGCCTCCCGTAGCGGAGGCACAGATACGCAGTATTTT
CDR3 protein: CASSASRSGGTDTQYF
D gene: -
clone size: -
J gene: TRBJ2-3
V gene: TRBV7-3

CDR3 DNA: TGTGCCAGCAGCGTACATGAGGGCGAGCAGTACTTC
CDR3 protein: CASSVHEGEQYF
D gene: -
clone size: -
J gene: TRBJ2-7
V gene: TRBV9

CDR3 DNA: TGCGCCAGCAGCTTGGCCCGGAACACCGGGGAGCTGTTTTTT
CDR3 protein: CASSLARNTGELFF
D gene: -
clone size: -
J gene: TRBJ2-2
V gene: TRBV5-1

CDR3 DNA: TGTGCCGGAACAAGGATCTCCTACGAGCAGTACTTC
CDR3 protein: CAGTRISYEQYF
D gene: -
clone size: few
J gene: TRBJ2-7
V gene: TRBV27

CDR3 DNA: TGTGCCAGCAGCCCAGGACGGGCTACGGAAGCTTTCTTT
CDR3 protein: CASSPGRATEAFF
D gene: -
clone size: -
J gene: TRBJ1-1
V gene: TRBV11-2

CDR3 DNA: TGTGCCAGCTCACCACGGACAGGGGACAGGGGGGAGCTGTTTTTT
CDR3 protein: CASSPRTGDRGELFF
D gene: TRBD1
clone size: -
J gene: TRBJ2-2
V gene: TRBV18

CDR3 DNA: TGTGCCAGCAGGAACGGACAGGGGGACAGCTACGAGCAGTACTTC
CDR3 protein: CASRNGQGDSYEQYF
D gene: TRBD1
clone size: -
J gene: TRBJ2-7
V gene: TRBV28

CDR3 DNA: TGTGCCAGCAGTGGATATACAGGGGCCCTTTCGCTCCAGCATTTT
CDR3 protein: CASSGYTGALSLQHF
D gene: TRBD1
clone size: -
J gene: TRBJ1-5
V gene: TRBV6-1

CDR3 DNA: TGCGCCAGCAGCTTGGAAGGAGGCGGGAGCCTCAATGAGCAGTTCTTC
CDR3 protein: CASSLEGGGSLNEQFF
D gene: TRBD2
clone size: -
J gene: TRBJ2-1
V gene: TRBV5-1

CDR3 DNA: TGCGCCAGCAGCTTGGGGGTTGGGGACAGCAACTATGGCTACACCTTC
CDR3 protein: CASSLGVGDSNYGYTF
D gene: TRBD1
clone size: -
J gene: TRBJ1-2
V gene: TRBV5-1

CDR3 DNA: TGCGCCAGCAGCCTTGACAGGCCGGGCGTAGATACGCAGTATTTT
CDR3 protein: CASSLDRPGVDTQYF
D gene: -
clone size: -
J gene: TRBJ2-3
V gene: TRBV4-3

CDR3 DNA: TGTGCCAGCAGTGATCGATCCGAGCAGTTCTTC
CDR3 protein: CASSDRSEQFF
D gene: -
clone size: -
J gene: TRBJ2-1
V gene: TRBV4-2

CDR3 DNA: TGTGCCATCAGTGAGTCGCCGGCTAACTATGGCTACACCTTC
CDR3 protein: CAISESPANYGYTF
D gene: -
clone size: few
J gene: TRBJ1-2
V gene: TRBV10-3

CDR3 DNA: TGTGCCAGCAGCCCGGGCCCCAAGGCGGCAGATACGCAGTATTTT
CDR3 protein: CASSPGPKAADTQYF
D gene: -
clone size: -
J gene: TRBJ2-3
V gene: TRBV25-1

CDR3 DNA: TGTGCCTGGGCTAAGGGGGGCGTAGGACCCCAGCATTTT
CDR3 protein: CAWAKGGVGPQHF
D gene: -
clone size: once
J gene: TRBJ1-5
V gene: TRBV30

CDR3 DNA: TGTGCCAGCAGTCCCGGGACGGGATACGAGCAGTACTTC
CDR3 protein: CASSPGTGYEQYF
D gene: -
clone size: -
J gene: TRBJ2-7
V gene: TRBV2

CDR3 DNA: TGTGCCAGCAGAACAGGGACCCACAGTGAGCAGTTCTTC
CDR3 protein: CASRTGTHSEQFF
D gene: -
clone size: -
J gene: TRBJ2-1
V gene: TRBV6-5

CDR3 DNA: TGTGCCAGCTCACTGGGTCTCCAAGAGACCCAGTACTTC
CDR3 protein: CASSLGLQETQYF
D gene: -
clone size: -
J gene: TRBJ2-5
V gene: TRBV18

CDR3 DNA: TGTGCCAGCAGTGACGCGACAGCGAACACTGAAGCTTTCTTT
CDR3 protein: CASSDATANTEAFF
D gene: -
clone size: -
J gene: TRBJ1-1
V gene: TRBV2